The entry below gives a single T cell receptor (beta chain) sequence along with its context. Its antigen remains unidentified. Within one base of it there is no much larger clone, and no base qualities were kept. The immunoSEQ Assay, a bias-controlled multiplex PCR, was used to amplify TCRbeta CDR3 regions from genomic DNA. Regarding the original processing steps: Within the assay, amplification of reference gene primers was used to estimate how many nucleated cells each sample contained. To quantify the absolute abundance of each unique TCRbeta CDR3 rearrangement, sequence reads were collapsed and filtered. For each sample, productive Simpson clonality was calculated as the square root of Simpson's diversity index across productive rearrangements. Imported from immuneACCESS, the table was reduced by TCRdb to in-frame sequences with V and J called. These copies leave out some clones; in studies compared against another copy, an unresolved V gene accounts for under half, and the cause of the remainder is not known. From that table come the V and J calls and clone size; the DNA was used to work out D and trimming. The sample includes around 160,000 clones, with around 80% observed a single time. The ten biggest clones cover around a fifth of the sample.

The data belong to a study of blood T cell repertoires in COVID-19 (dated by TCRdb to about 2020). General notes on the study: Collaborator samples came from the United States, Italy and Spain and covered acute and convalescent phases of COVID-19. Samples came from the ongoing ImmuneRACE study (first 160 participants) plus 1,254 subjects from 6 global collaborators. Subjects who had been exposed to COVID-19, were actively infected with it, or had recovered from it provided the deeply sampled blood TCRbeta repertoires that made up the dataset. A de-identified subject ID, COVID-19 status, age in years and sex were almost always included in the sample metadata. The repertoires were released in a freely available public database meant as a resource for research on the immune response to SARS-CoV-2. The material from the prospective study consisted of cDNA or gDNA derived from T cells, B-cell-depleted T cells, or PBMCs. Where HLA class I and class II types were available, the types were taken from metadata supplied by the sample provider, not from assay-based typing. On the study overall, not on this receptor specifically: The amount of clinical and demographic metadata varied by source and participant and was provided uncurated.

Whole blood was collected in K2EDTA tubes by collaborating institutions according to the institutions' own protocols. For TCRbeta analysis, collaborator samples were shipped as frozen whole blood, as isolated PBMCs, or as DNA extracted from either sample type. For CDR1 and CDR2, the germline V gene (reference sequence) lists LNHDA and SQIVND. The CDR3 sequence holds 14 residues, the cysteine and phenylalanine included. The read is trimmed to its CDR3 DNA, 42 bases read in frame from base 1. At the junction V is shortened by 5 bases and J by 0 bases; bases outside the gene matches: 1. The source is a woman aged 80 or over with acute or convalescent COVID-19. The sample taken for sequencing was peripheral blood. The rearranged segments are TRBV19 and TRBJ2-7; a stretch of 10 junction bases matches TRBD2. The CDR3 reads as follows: CASSWTSGSYEQYF. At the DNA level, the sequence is TGTGCCAGTAGTTGGACTAGCGGCTCCTACGAGCAGTACTTC. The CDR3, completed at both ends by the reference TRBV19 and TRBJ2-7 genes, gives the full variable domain DGGITQSPKYLFRKEGQNVTLSCEQNLNHDAMYWYRQDPGQGLRLIYYSQIVNDFQKGDIAEGYSVSREKKESFPLTVTSAQKNPTAFYLCASSWTSGSYEQYFGPGTRLTVT.